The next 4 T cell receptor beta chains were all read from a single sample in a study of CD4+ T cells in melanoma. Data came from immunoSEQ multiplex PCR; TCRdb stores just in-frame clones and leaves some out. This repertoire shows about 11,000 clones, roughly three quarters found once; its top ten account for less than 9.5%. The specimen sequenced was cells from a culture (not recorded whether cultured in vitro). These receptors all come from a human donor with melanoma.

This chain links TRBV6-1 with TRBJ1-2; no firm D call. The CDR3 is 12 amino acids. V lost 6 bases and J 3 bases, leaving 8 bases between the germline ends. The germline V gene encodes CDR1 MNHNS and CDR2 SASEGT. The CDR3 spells CASRESHYGYTF. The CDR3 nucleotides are TGTGCCAGCAGGGAGAGTCACTATGGCTACACCTTC.

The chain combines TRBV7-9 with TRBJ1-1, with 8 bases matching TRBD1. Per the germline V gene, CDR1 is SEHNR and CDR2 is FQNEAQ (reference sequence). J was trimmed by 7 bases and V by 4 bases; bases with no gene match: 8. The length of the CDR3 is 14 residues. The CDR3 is CASSSQGDSGEAFF. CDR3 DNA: TGTGCCAGCAGCTCACAGGGGGATAGCGGTGAAGCTTTCTTT.

CDR3 sequence (DNA): TGTGCCAGTAGTATAACTCTCGGCCGACTCGGGGGCTCGGGCTATGGCTACACCTTC. This translates into CASSITLGRLGGSGYGYTF. The rearrangement joins TRBV19 to TRBJ1-2; tentative D call: TRBD1 (6 bases). This CDR3 is 19 amino acids long. Germline CDR1 LNHDA, CDR2 SQIVND (reference sequence). V dropped 2 bases and J dropped 4 bases, with 26 bases sitting between them. Full variable domain (missing parts from reference TRBV19 and TRBJ1-2): DGGITQSPKYLFRKEGQNVTLSCEQNLNHDAMYWYRQDPGQGLRLIYYSQIVNDFQKGDIAEGYSVSREKKESFPLTVTSAQKNPTAFYLCASSITLGRLGGSGYGYTFGSGTRLTVV.

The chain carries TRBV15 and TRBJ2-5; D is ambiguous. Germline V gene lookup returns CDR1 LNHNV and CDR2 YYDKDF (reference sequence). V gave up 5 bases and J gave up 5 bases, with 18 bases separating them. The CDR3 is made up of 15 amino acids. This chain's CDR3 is CATSPRPGGRETQYF. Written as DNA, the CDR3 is TGTGCCACCAGCCCACGGCCGGGTGGTCGGGAGACCCAGTACTTC.